These 14 T cell receptor beta chains were sequenced from one sample in a study of T cell responses to AZD1222 COVID-19 vaccine. Measured with immunoSEQ multiplex PCR; TCRdb has only the in-frame clones, and not every one. The data show roughly 100,000 clones, with 84% seen just once and about 17% held by the top ten. The sample here was peripheral blood, taken on day 0 of AZD1222 vaccination. The receptors shown here come from an adult in good health.

The V call is TRBV7-3, the J call TRBJ2-5; 9 bases are a match to TRBD1. The V gene end was trimmed by 5 bases and the J gene end by 5 bases; junction bases not matched to a gene: 3. Germline V gene data show CDR1 as SGHTA and CDR2 as FQGTGA. The CDR3 runs 13 residues. CDR3 nucleotides: TGTGCCAGCAGCCCTGGGACAGGGGAGACCCAGTACTTC. Its translation is CASSPGTGETQYF.

J is TRBJ2-7 and V is TRBV6-5; tentative D call: TRBD2 (6 bases). The CDR3 sequence is 13 residues long. Per germline, CDR1 MNHEY and CDR2 SVGAGI. The ends were cut back, 2 bases at V and 3 bases at J, with 8 bases in the middle. CDR3: CASSYGGIYEQYV. The CDR3, as DNA: TGTGCCAGCAGTTACGGGGGGATCTACGAGCAGTACGTC.

The V and J genes are TRBV6-2 or TRBV6-3 and TRBJ2-1; 10 nucleotides agree with TRBD2. The V and J ends lost 5 bases and 9 bases, in that order; junction bases with no gene match: 7. The length of the CDR3 is 14 residues. Germline-derived CDR1 and CDR2 are MNHEY and SVGEGT. In nucleotides, the CDR3 is TGTGCCAGCAGTAGGTCTAGCGGGAGCGGTGAGCAGTTCTTC. This gives the protein CASSRSSGSGEQFF.

This clone was detected a few times. The chain has TRBV2 and TRBJ1-1, with 9 bases lining up with TRBD1. The trim removed 7 bases at V and 12 bases at J, leaving 21 bases unmatched. The CDR3 length is 16 residues. Per germline, CDR1 SNHLY and CDR2 FYNNEI. CDR3: CASIEGGTGHAQRTFF. In DNA, the CDR3 is TGTGCCAGCATAGAGGGAGGGACAGGGCATGCCCAAAGGACTTTCTTT.

The J gene is TRBJ2-1, the V gene TRBV19, with TRBD1 as a possible D gene (6 bases). The CDR3 has 15 amino acids. Germline values: CDR1 LNHDA, CDR2 SQIVND (reference sequence). Trimming stripped 1 base from V and 6 bases from J, with 13 bases between. CDR3 in amino acids: CASSIVGAGPNEQFF. Here the CDR3 DNA reads TGTGCCAGTAGTATAGTGGGGGCTGGGCCCAATGAGCAGTTCTTC.

The chain couples TRBV5-6 to TRBJ2-2, with a possible D match to TRBD2 (6 bases). CDR3 length equals 16 residues. Trimming removed 0 bases from V and 0 bases from J, with 9 bases in between. Germline CDR1 SGHDT, CDR2 YYEEEE. The CDR3 reads CASSLEGLTNTGELFF. In DNA form, the CDR3 reads TGTGCCAGCAGCTTGGAAGGACTAACGAACACCGGGGAGCTGTTTTTT.

The CDR3 sequence is CASTVGSNQPQHF. DNA for the CDR3: TGTGCCAGCACGGTGGGATCTAATCAGCCCCAGCATTTT. V is TRBV2 and J is TRBJ1-5; no clear D. The germline CDR1 and CDR2 sequences are SNHLY and FYNNEI. The V gene lost 7 bases and the J gene lost 4 bases, with 11 bases spanning the gap. The CDR3 spans 13 residues. The whole variable domain, filled in from reference TRBV2 and TRBJ1-5, reads EPEVTQTPSHQVTQMGQEVILRCVPISNHLYFYWYRQILGQKVEFLVSFYNNEISEKSEIFDDQFSVERPDGSNFTLKIRSTKLEDSAMYFCASTVGSNQPQHFGDGTRLSIL.

The chain employs TRBV6-5 and TRBJ1-1, with a weak D call TRBD1 (6 bases). There are 15 residues in the CDR3. Germline CDR1 and CDR2: MNHEY and SVGAGI. The V end was cut by 6 bases, the J end by 1 base, with 15 bases between. The CDR3 loop reads CASRHSTGSNTEAFF. DNA of the CDR3: TGTGCCAGCAGACATTCGACAGGTTCGAACACTGAAGCTTTCTTT.

The genes are TRBV11-3 and TRBJ2-5; a possible D gene is TRBD2 (5 bases). In germline, CDR1 is SGHNT, CDR2 YENEEA. This CDR3 has 15 residues. V shed 3 bases and J shed 7 bases, with 18 bases lying between them. The DNA for the CDR3 is TGTGCCAGCAGCTTTGGTCGAGGGCCGAGTGGGACCCAGTACTTC. This translates into CASSFGRGPSGTQYF.

The rearrangement joins TRBV19 to TRBJ2-3; possibly TRBD1 or TRBD2 for D (5 bases each). The CDR3 consists of 15 residues. Germline V gives CDR1 LNHDA, CDR2 SQIVND (reference sequence). Trimming stripped 4 bases from V and 1 base from J, with 12 bases between. CDR3 loop: CASSRGTSRTDTQYF. DNA for the CDR3: TGTGCCAGTAGTAGGGGGACCAGTCGCACAGATACGCAGTATTTT.

V is TRBV12-3 or TRBV12-4 and J is TRBJ2-2, with D unclear. Trimming left V 5 bases short and J 3 bases short, with 4 bases between. The CDR3 has 12 residues. The CDR3 region is CASSPHTGELFF. The CDR3, as DNA: TGTGCCAGCAGTCCACACACCGGGGAGCTGTTTTTT.

This chain joins TRBV5-8 and TRBJ1-2; maybe TRBD1 (5 bases). Germline assignment: CDR1 SGHTS and CDR2 YDEGEE. CDR3 length: 18 residues. V was clipped by 2 bases and J by 0 bases, with 20 bases between them. The CDR3 DNA is TGTGCCAGCAGCTTCTGGGGACCATCTTCTTCAGCTAACTATGGCTACACCTTC. It translates to CASSFWGPSSSANYGYTF.

This clone was seen more than once but under ten times. CDR3 sequence (DNA): TGTGCCAGCAGATCGTCAGGCGGATGGGGCACAGATACGCAGTATTTT. It codes for CASRSSGGWGTDTQYF. The chain carries TRBV27 and TRBJ2-3; D is unresolved. The CDR3 sequence is 16 residues long. The V end was cut by 6 bases, the J end by 1 base, with 17 bases between. Germline CDR1 and CDR2: MNHEY and SMNVEV (reference sequence).

By its share, this clone is medium-sized. The chain joins TRBV18 to TRBJ2-1, with unresolved D. Germline V gives CDR1 KGHSH, CDR2 LQKENI. This CDR3 has 13 residues. V dropped 4 bases and J dropped 8 bases, with 12 bases sitting between them. DNA of the CDR3: TGTGCCAGCTCACATCCCCCCGGCGATGAGCAGTTCTTC. Translation gives CASSHPPGDEQFF.